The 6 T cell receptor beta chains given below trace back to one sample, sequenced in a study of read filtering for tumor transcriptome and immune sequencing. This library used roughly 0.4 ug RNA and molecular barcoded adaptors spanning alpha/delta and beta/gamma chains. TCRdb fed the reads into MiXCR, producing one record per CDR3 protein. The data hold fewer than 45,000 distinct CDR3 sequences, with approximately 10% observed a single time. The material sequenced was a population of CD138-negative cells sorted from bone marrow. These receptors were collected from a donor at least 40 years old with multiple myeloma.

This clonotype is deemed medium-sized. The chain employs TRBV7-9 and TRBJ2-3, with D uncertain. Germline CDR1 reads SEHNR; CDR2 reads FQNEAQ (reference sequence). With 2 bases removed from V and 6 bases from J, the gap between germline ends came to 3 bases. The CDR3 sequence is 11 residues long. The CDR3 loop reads CASSLLDTQYF. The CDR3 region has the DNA TGTGCCAGCAGCTTATTGGATACGCAGTATTTT.

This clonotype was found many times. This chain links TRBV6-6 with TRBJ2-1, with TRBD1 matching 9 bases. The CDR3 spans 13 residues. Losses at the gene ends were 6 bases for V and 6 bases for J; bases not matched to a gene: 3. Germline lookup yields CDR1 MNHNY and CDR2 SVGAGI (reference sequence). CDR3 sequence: CASSTGQGNEQFF. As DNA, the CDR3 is TGTGCCAGCAGCACGGGACAGGGCAATGAGCAGTTCTTC.

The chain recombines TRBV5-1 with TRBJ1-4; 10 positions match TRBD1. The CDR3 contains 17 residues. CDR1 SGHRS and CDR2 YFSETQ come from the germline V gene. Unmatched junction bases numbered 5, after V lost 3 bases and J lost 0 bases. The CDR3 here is CASSWDRGVATNEKLFF. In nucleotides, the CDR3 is TGCGCCAGCAGCTGGGACAGGGGAGTCGCAACTAATGAAAAACTGTTTTTT. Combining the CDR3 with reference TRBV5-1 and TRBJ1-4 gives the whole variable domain KAGVTQTPRYLIKTRGQQVTLSCSPISGHRSVSWYQQTPGQGLQFLFEYFSETQRNKGNFPGRFSGRQFSNSRSEMNVSTLELGDSALYLCASSWDRGVATNEKLFFGSGTQLSVL.

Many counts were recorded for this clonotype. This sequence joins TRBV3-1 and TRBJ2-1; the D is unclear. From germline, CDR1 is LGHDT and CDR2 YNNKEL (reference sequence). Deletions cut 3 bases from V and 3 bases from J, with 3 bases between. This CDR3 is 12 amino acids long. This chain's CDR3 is CASSHSYNEQFF. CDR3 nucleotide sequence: TGTGCCAGCAGCCATAGCTACAATGAGCAGTTCTTC.

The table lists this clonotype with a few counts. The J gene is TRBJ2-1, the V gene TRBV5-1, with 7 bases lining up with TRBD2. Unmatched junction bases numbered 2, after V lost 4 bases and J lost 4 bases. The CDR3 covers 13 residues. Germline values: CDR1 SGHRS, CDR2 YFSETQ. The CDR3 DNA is TGCGCCAGCAGCCCCGGGGGGTACAATGAGCAGTTCTTC. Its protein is CASSPGGYNEQFF.

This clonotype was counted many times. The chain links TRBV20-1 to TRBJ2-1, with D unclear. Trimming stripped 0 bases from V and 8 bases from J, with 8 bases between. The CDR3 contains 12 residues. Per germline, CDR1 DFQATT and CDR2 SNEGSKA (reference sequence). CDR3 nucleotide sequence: TGCAGTGCTAGAGATCTCGTGGATGAGCAGTTCTTC. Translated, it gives CSARDLVDEQFF.